This TCR beta chain was documented in a study of T cell repertoires in cytomegalovirus infection (dated by TCRdb to between 2019 and 2020). Some background on the complete study: The peptide stimulations were aimed at well-studied HLA-B-restricted epitopes as well as recently identified HLA-C-restricted CMV epitopes, whose presentation resists viral immunomodulation. The HLA type of each donor mattered for the analysis, because public TCR beta signatures pointed to carriage of CMV infection along with the matching HLA type.

The germline V gene encodes CDR1 MNHGY and CDR2 SAAAGT. V sheds 0 bases and J sheds 3 bases, leaving 14 bases between their ends. The CDR3 has 16 amino acids, counting the end cysteine and phenylalanine. The DNA shown is the 48-base CDR3, in frame from base 1. The research as a whole found: In the ex vivo response, HLA-C-restricted CMV-specific TCR beta clonotypes were dominant, and in two of eight donors the single most frequent clonotype came from this HLA-C-restricted group. Carriers of CMV infection plus the relevant HLA type were discriminated by the cumulative frequency of public TCR beta family members in the study cohort and in an independent roughly 340-donor cohort.

About this clonotype: No antigen is known for it. No base quality information exists; no much larger clone differs at one position.

Sequenced on an Illumina HiSeq 1500. TCRdb trimmed the raw reads at Q25, called clones with MiXCR and kept productive beta chains. Each CDR3 protein appears once, grouped with its most common genes and DNA. For this sample there are approximately 1,000,000 distinct CDR3 sequences; 30% to 40% appear just once. Clones ranked in the top ten supply roughly 13% of the sample. This specimen's treatment or condition label, interpreted: in vitro stimulation with specific CMV peptide epitopes to enrich CMV-specific T cells. This receptor chain uses TRBV6-8 and TRBJ1-2, with a tentative D gene TRBD1 over 5 matching bases. This TCR came from a human donor in good health (CMV status not recorded). Some clones in this sample may be carry-over from other donors' samples. Sequencing was performed on cultured CD8+ T cells from PBMCs, taken from culture after CMV antigen stimulation. CDR3 protein: CASSYSSFGGDYGYTF. The DNA is TGTGCCAGCAGTTACTCGAGTTTCGGAGGGGACTATGGCTACACCTTC.